The 8 T cell receptor beta chains below were found in one sample sequenced in a study of cytomegalovirus exposure and HLA in healthy donors. Primers: 60 Vbeta forward and 13 Jbeta reverse. Profiled with immunoSEQ multiplex PCR; TCRdb holds only in-frame clones, not every one. The sample yields about 100,000 clones, roughly 79% seen once. The source material was PBMCs. All receptors derive from a woman aged 40 to 55 in good health and CMV-seronegative.

In this sample, this clone turned up once. The V and J genes are TRBV19 and TRBJ2-2, with 7 positions matching TRBD2. The CDR3 runs to 14 residues. The J segment lost 5 bases and the V segment lost 8 bases, leaving 8 bases of the junction unmatched. CDR1 and CDR2 (germline): LNHDA, SQIVND (reference sequence). CDR3 sequence (DNA): TGTGCCAGTTGGGACTATTCGGGAACCGGGGAGCTGTTTTTT. Translated: CASWDYSGTGELFF.

The chain links TRBV7-8 to TRBJ1-2; D gene uncertain. V shed 0 bases and J shed 8 bases, with 19 bases lying between them. CDR1 is SGHVS and CDR2 is FQNEAQ in the germline V gene. The CDR3 runs 16 residues. This CDR3 reads CASSLAAPWAGRGYTF. The CDR3 DNA sequence: TGTGCCAGCAGCTTAGCCGCTCCCTGGGCTGGTCGGGGCTACACCTTC.

The chain is built from TRBV19 and TRBJ2-3; weak D call: TRBD1 (5 bases). The germline CDR1 and CDR2 sequences are LNHDA and SQIVND (reference sequence). The CDR3 covers 17 residues. V lost 9 bases and J lost 2, with 24 bases in between. The CDR3 spells CARIKPRQIPYTDTQYF. DNA of the CDR3: TGTGCCAGGATCAAACCTCGACAGATCCCTTACACAGATACGCAGTATTTT.

The genes are TRBV28 and TRBJ2-7; TRBD1 matches 10 bases. Germline CDR1 reads MDHEN; CDR2 reads SYDVKM. V gave up 10 bases and J gave up 2 bases; unmatched junction bases: 5. The CDR3 has 13 residues. CDR3 nucleotide sequence: TGTGCCACCCGGACAGGGGGGACCTACGAGCAGTACTTC. Translating it yields CATRTGGTYEQYF.

This clone was counted a single time. The chain carries TRBV11-2 and TRBJ1-4, with D perhaps matching TRBD1 (5 bases). Germline V gene sequence: CDR1 SGHAT, CDR2 FQNNGV. V gave up 2 bases and J gave up 5 bases, with 12 bases separating them. This CDR3 has 15 amino acids. This CDR3 reads CASSLNHGGNEKLFF. The CDR3 DNA reads as TGTGCCAGCAGCTTAAATCACGGGGGGAATGAAAAACTGTTTTTT.

The J gene is TRBJ2-2, the V gene TRBV9; 12 nucleotides align to TRBD1. The germline gives CDR1 SGDLS, CDR2 YYNGEE. This CDR3 has 16 residues. With 7 bases clipped from V and 2 bases from J, the junction kept 6 bases outside the gene matches. The chain's CDR3 is CASARGTGGNTGELFF. Written as DNA, the CDR3 is TGTGCCAGCGCGAGGGGGACAGGGGGCAACACCGGGGAGCTGTTTTTT. The full variable domain, rest sourced from reference TRBV9 and TRBJ2-2, is DSGVTQTPKHLITATGQRVTLRCSPRSGDLSVYWYQQSLDQGLQFLIQYYNGEERAKGNILERFSAQQFPDLHSELNLSSLELGDSALYFCASARGTGGNTGELFFGEGSRLTVL.

As to this clone: Mismatch with germline at one junction end may stem from a read error. The chain carries TRBV7-9 and TRBJ2-5, with a tentative D call TRBD2 (5 bases). The CDR3 covers 16 residues. From germline, CDR1 is SEHNR and CDR2 FQNEAQ (reference sequence). The CDR3 is CSSSLGGGGGAETQYF. DNA for the CDR3: TGTTCCAGCAGCTTAGGTGGTGGCGGAGGAGCAGAGACCCAGTACTTC.

This clone appeared once. The same CDR3 also results from other DNA sequences found in this sample. The chain joins TRBV9 to TRBJ2-5, with 9 bases that match TRBD2. V lost 0 bases and J lost 1; bases outside the gene matches: 4. Germline V lookup: CDR1 SGDLS, CDR2 YYNGEE. This CDR3 has 16 residues. CDR3: CASSVGGGGVQETQYF. CDR3 sequence (DNA): TGTGCCAGCAGCGTAGGTGGCGGGGGGGTCCAAGAGACCCAGTACTTC.